Listed below are T cell receptor beta chains from one sample, sequenced in a study of blood T cell repertoires in COVID-19. Only in-frame clones appear in the TCRdb table, and some are missing; sequencing was by immunoSEQ multiplex PCR. The repertoire includes some 140,000 clones, approximately 89% of them detected once, and approximately 4.3% sits in the top ten. Sequencing input: peripheral blood. These receptor sequences come from a human donor in a cohort sampled during active COVID-19. CDR3s include the opening cysteine and the closing phenylalanine or tryptophan. Fields, in order: J gene, clone size, V gene, CDR3 protein. Size values are once, few and many counts, or a class for expanded clones, and some rows have none.

J gene: TRBJ2-1
clone size: .
V gene: TRBV5-1
CDR3 protein: CASTPTGPSYNEQFF

J gene: TRBJ2-1
clone size: .
V gene: TRBV15
CDR3 protein: CATSRVLSQGQWQFF

J gene: TRBJ2-1
clone size: few
V gene: TRBV9
CDR3 protein: CASSPEFLVEQFF

J gene: TRBJ1-1
clone size: .
V gene: TRBV19
CDR3 protein: CASIEGGQTEAFF

J gene: TRBJ2-2
clone size: many
V gene: TRBV19
CDR3 protein: CASSILAGGPRELFF

J gene: TRBJ2-3
clone size: once
V gene: TRBV12-5
CDR3 protein: CASGLVLGDRAADTQYF

J gene: TRBJ2-1
clone size: .
V gene: TRBV3-1/TRBV3-2
CDR3 protein: CASSHATPGRAAENGNEQFF

J gene: TRBJ2-5
clone size: .
V gene: TRBV7-2
CDR3 protein: CASSSGLAGTPQRAQYF

J gene: TRBJ2-3
clone size: .
V gene: TRBV9
CDR3 protein: CASSETGTAPTQYF

J gene: TRBJ2-1
clone size: .
V gene: TRBV4-3
CDR3 protein: CASGWGDNEQFF

J gene: TRBJ1-1
clone size: .
V gene: TRBV5-1
CDR3 protein: CASSPTDRDTEAFF

J gene: TRBJ2-1
clone size: .
V gene: TRBV7-8
CDR3 protein: CASSSDGSSYNEQFF

J gene: TRBJ1-1
clone size: .
V gene: TRBV7-2
CDR3 protein: CASSLARGQGRTEAFF

J gene: TRBJ2-5
clone size: .
V gene: TRBV6-6
CDR3 protein: CASSYSFRAQETQYF

J gene: TRBJ1-5
clone size: .
V gene: TRBV12-3/TRBV12-4
CDR3 protein: CASSLTGLQPQHF

J gene: TRBJ1-1
clone size: .
V gene: TRBV7-3
CDR3 protein: CASSTRTGTHNTEAFF

J gene: TRBJ2-3
clone size: .
V gene: TRBV7-2
CDR3 protein: CASSLLLGSPTQYF

J gene: TRBJ1-5
clone size: .
V gene: TRBV14
CDR3 protein: CASTLRNSNQPQHF

J gene: TRBJ2-7
clone size: .
V gene: TRBV11-2
CDR3 protein: CASSRQAVEYEQYF

J gene: TRBJ2-5
clone size: .
V gene: TRBV12-5
CDR3 protein: CASGPGLFYQETQYF

J gene: TRBJ2-7
clone size: .
V gene: TRBV7-2
CDR3 protein: CASSMDRATSSYEQYF

J gene: TRBJ2-5
clone size: .
V gene: TRBV6-5
CDR3 protein: CASSYSTVLGEETQYF

J gene: TRBJ2-2
clone size: few
V gene: TRBV6-5
CDR3 protein: CASSRTSGNTGELFF

J gene: TRBJ2-6
clone size: .
V gene: TRBV19
CDR3 protein: CASRTAAAGLSGANVLTF

J gene: TRBJ2-5
clone size: .
V gene: TRBV24-1
CDR3 protein: CATGDSGRETQYF

J gene: TRBJ2-3
clone size: .
V gene: TRBV9
CDR3 protein: CASTNSGRSTDTQYF

J gene: TRBJ1-1
clone size: .
V gene: TRBV11-1
CDR3 protein: CASSQRTGLSTEAFF

J gene: TRBJ2-5
clone size: .
V gene: TRBV24-1
CDR3 protein: CATSEPDGKFETQYF

J gene: TRBJ1-6
clone size: once
V gene: TRBV7-2
CDR3 protein: CASSPLEAGFGSPLHF

J gene: TRBJ1-2
clone size: once
V gene: TRBV5-1
CDR3 protein: CASSLDQGRYGYTF

J gene: TRBJ1-1
clone size: .
V gene: TRBV30
CDR3 protein: CAWSPPPQGAFF

J gene: TRBJ2-3
clone size: .
V gene: TRBV20-1
CDR3 protein: CSASQLTASHITDTQYF

J gene: TRBJ1-4
clone size: .
V gene: TRBV30
CDR3 protein: CAWSDNRREKLFF

J gene: TRBJ2-5
clone size: .
V gene: TRBV19
CDR3 protein: CASSRSGSAQETQYF

J gene: TRBJ2-1
clone size: .
V gene: TRBV7-8
CDR3 protein: CASSAPGLAGVGDNEQFF

J gene: TRBJ2-1
clone size: .
V gene: TRBV3-1/TRBV3-2
CDR3 protein: CASSQDRSGGLNEQFF